This T cell receptor (beta chain) emerged from a study of OX40 agonist ivuxolimab in advanced cancers. Whole-study context: The patients received ivuxolimab by intravenous route every 2 weeks at 0.01 to 10 mg/kg. The diagnoses of dose-escalation patients were hepatocellular carcinoma, melanoma, renal cell or head and neck cancer.

The CDR3 consists of 14 residues. Germline V gene sequence: CDR1 LNHNV, CDR2 YYDKDF (reference sequence). V was pared by 0 bases and J by 5 bases, with 7 bases between. The table came from immunoSEQ multiplex PCR; TCRdb's copy has only in-frame clones and leaves some out. The profile covers some 62,000 clones, with approximately 92% appearing a single time and 0.62% taken by the ten largest. Findings of the study overall: Expanded clones were, on average, more numerous among CD8+ T cells than CD4+.

On this clone: Its specificity is unknown.

The sequence was collected from an adult with an advanced solid tumor such as melanoma, head and neck, liver or kidney cancer. This specimen consisted of CD4+ or CD8+ T cells sorted from blood, obtained in a trial of the OX40 agonist ivuxolimab. This chain uses TRBV15 with TRBJ1-4; perhaps TRBD1 as D (6 bases). The DNA for the CDR3 is TGTGCCACCAGCAGAGAGGGGGCGAATGAAAAACTGTTTTTT. It translates to CATSREGANEKLFF.